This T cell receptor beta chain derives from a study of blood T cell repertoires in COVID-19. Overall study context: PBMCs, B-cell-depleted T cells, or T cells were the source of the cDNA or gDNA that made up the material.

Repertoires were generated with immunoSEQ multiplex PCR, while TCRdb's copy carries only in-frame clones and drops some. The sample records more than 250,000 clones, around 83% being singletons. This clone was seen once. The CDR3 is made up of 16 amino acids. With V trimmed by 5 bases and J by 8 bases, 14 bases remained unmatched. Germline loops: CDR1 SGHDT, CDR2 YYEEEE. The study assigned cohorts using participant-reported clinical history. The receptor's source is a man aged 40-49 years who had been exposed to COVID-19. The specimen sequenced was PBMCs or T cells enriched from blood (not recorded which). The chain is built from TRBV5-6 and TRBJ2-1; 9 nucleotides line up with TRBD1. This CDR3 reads CASSGVGQGGLDEQFF. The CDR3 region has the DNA TGTGCCAGCAGTGGCGTGGGACAGGGAGGTCTTGATGAGCAGTTCTTC.